These 19 T cell receptor beta chains share one sample of origin, sequenced in a study of patients and donors after allogeneic stem cell transplantation. TCRdb analysed the RT-PCR reads with MiXCR anew, one entry per CDR3 protein. Counted here are hundreds of thousands of distinct CDR3 sequences, roughly 17% occurring once; the ten biggest clones make up roughly 7.2%. The sample comprised blood, either unsorted or a sorted T cell fraction (not recorded which). All receptors come from a human donor who was either an allogeneic HSCT recipient or a stem cell or donor lymphocyte infusion donor (not recorded which). It is not recorded whose cells these are; they may come from a transplant donor.

This clonotype occurred many times. V is TRBV7-6 and J is TRBJ2-7, with D perhaps TRBD1 (5 bases). This CDR3 region has 13 residues. Germline lookup yields CDR1 SGHVS and CDR2 FNYEAQ. Trimming took off 0 bases at V and 7 bases at J, with 10 bases between the two ends. The CDR3 region has the DNA TGTGCCAGCAGCTTAGCGGGGCACAGTGAGCAGTACTTC. It translates to CASSLAGHSEQYF.

In this sample, this clonotype turned up a few times. The rearrangement links TRBV4-1 to TRBJ2-7; the match to TRBD2 covers 9 bases. The junction had 1 base not matched to a gene; V was cut back by 1 base and J by 0 bases. The CDR3 extends over 15 amino acids. CDR1 and CDR2 from the germline V gene are MGHRA and YSYEKL. The CDR3 sequence: CASSQGLAVSYEQYF. As DNA, the CDR3 is TGCGCCAGCAGCCAAGGACTAGCGGTCTCCTACGAGCAGTACTTC.

The rearrangement uses TRBV7-6 and TRBJ2-7, with 11 bases aligning to TRBD1. The length of the CDR3 is 14 residues. The trim removed 4 bases at V and 9 bases at J, leaving 8 bases unmatched. Per germline, CDR1 SGHVS and CDR2 FNYEAQ. This CDR3 is CASSSGTGGSGQYF. The CDR3 DNA is TGTGCCAGCAGCTCCGGGACAGGGGGTTCCGGGCAGTACTTC.

This chain uses TRBV5-1 with TRBJ2-2; D gene uncertain. The CDR3 has 15 amino acids. The germline V gene encodes CDR1 SGHRS and CDR2 YFSETQ. V lost 0 bases to trimming and J lost 1 base, with 7 bases between them. CDR3 region: CASSLAVLNTGELFF. The CDR3, as DNA: TGCGCCAGCAGCTTGGCCGTTCTGAACACCGGGGAGCTGTTTTTT.

The genes are TRBV12-3 or TRBV12-4 and TRBJ2-5; TRBD2 is a possible D gene (6 bases). Trimming stripped 0 bases from V and 3 bases from J, with 8 bases between. The CDR3 length is 14 residues. CDR3 region: CASSLAGGEETQYF. The CDR3 DNA is TGTGCCAGCAGTTTAGCTGGCGGGGAAGAGACCCAGTACTTC.

This clonotype was counted many times. J is TRBJ1-1 and V is TRBV7-3, with 8 bases matching TRBD1. The ends lost 1 base at V and 1 base at J; junction bases unmatched: 5. This CDR3 is 16 amino acids long. Germline-derived CDR1 and CDR2 are SGHTA and FQGTGA. CDR3 loop: CASSLRTGGPNTEAFF. The DNA for the CDR3 is TGTGCCAGCAGCTTAAGAACAGGGGGACCGAACACTGAAGCTTTCTTT.

In its sample, this clonotype was seen many times. This CDR3 reads CASSQGLNNEQFF. For the CDR3, the DNA is TGTGCCAGCAGCCAGGGACTCAACAATGAGCAGTTCTTC. J is TRBJ2-1 and V is TRBV3-1; tentatively, D is TRBD2 (6 bases). V was trimmed by 3 bases and J by 5 bases, leaving 8 bases between them. The CDR3 has 13 amino acids. Per the germline V gene, CDR1 is LGHDT and CDR2 is YNNKEL (reference sequence).

The chain employs TRBV27 and TRBJ1-1, with 7 bases that match TRBD1. This CDR3 is 14 amino acids long. The J segment lost 4 bases and the V segment lost 1 base, leaving 3 bases of the junction unmatched. Germline V gene lookup returns CDR1 MNHEY and CDR2 SMNVEV (reference sequence). The CDR3 spells CASSLYAGGTEAFF. The CDR3 DNA follows: TGTGCCAGCAGTTTATATGCAGGGGGCACTGAAGCTTTCTTT.

The genes are TRBV30 and TRBJ1-1, with D tentatively TRBD1 (6 bases). Germline CDR1 and CDR2: GTSNPN and SVGIG (reference sequence). This CDR3 spans 14 amino acids. The V end lost 4 bases, the J end lost 3 bases, and 15 bases lay between the germline ends. The DNA for the CDR3 is TGTGCCTGGAACGGGGGGCGGTCGTACACTGAAGCTTTCTTT. Translated: CAWNGGRSYTEAFF.

The chain carries TRBV5-5 and TRBJ1-1, with D possibly matching TRBD1 (5 bases). Between the trimmed V and J ends, which lost 7 bases and 6 bases, there was a span of 19 bases. Germline V CDR1 and CDR2: SGHKS, YYEKEE (reference sequence). CDR3 length equals 14 residues. The CDR3 region is CASRREGLIPEAFF. The CDR3 DNA reads as TGTGCCAGCCGTAGGGAGGGGCTGATCCCTGAAGCTTTCTTT.

CDR3 region: CASSVSGGAGGELFF. The DNA for the CDR3 is TGTGCCAGCAGCGTAAGCGGGGGGGCAGGCGGGGAGCTGTTTTTT. This sequence joins TRBV9 and TRBJ2-2; 10 bases are a match to TRBD2. CDR1 is SGDLS, CDR2 YYNGEE, per germline. The CDR3 spans 15 residues. The V and J ends lost 1 base and 7 bases, in that order; junction bases with no gene match: 4.

The V call is TRBV6-5, the J call TRBJ2-7; perhaps TRBD2 as D (6 bases). CDR1 is MNHEY, CDR2 SVGAGI, per germline. The CDR3 contains 17 residues. Trimming removed 3 bases at V and 7 bases at J, with 25 bases between. CDR3 amino acids: CASSYFNRPYLRGEQYF. The CDR3 coding sequence is TGTGCCAGCAGTTATTTTAACCGACCGTACCTCCGGGGGGAGCAGTACTTC.

The chain couples TRBV5-1 to TRBJ2-5; no definite D call. This CDR3 comprises 15 residues. Trimming removed 0 bases from V and 4 bases from J, with 13 bases in between. Looked up from germline, CDR1 is SGHRS and CDR2 is YFSETQ. Written as DNA, the CDR3 is TGCGCCAGCAGCTTGGAGGCAGCTCGTGGAGAGACCCAGTACTTC. It yields the protein CASSLEAARGETQYF.

The chain joins TRBV6-1 to TRBJ2-4, with a weak D call TRBD1 (7 bases). Germline-derived CDR1 and CDR2 are MNHNS and SASEGT. The CDR3 has 15 amino acids. V was pared by 5 bases and J by 4 bases, with 15 bases between. The CDR3 sequence is CASSIGGTVKNIQYF. The CDR3 DNA reads as TGTGCCAGCAGTATTGGGGGGACAGTAAAAAACATTCAGTACTTC.

This chain joins TRBV12-3 or TRBV12-4 and TRBJ2-2; 8 bases fit TRBD1. CDR3 length equals 14 residues. V was pared by 5 bases and J by 6 bases, with 5 bases of the junction left unmatched. DNA of the CDR3: TGTGCCAGCAGTATGACAGGGGTCGCCGGGGAGCTGTTTTTT. Its protein is CASSMTGVAGELFF.

The chain links TRBV3-1 to TRBJ2-3, with D hard to call. Trimming removed 2 bases at V and 4 bases at J, with 4 bases between. This CDR3 has 12 amino acids. Germline loops: CDR1 LGHDT, CDR2 YNNKEL (reference sequence). CDR3 sequence (DNA): TGTGCCAGCAGCCAATACGCAGATACGCAGTATTTT. The encoded protein is CASSQYADTQYF.

The chain uses TRBV6-4 and TRBJ1-1; D might be TRBD1 (5 bases). Germline V gene data show CDR1 as MRHNA and CDR2 as SNTAGT. This CDR3 has 15 residues. The ends were cut back, 0 bases at V and 1 base at J, with 9 bases in the middle. The CDR3 spells CASSDSGTGNTEAFF. DNA for the CDR3: TGTGCCAGCAGTGACTCTGGAACAGGGAACACTGAAGCTTTCTTT.

This clonotype occurred a few times. The chain couples TRBV20-1 to TRBJ2-7, with TRBD2 as a possible D gene (5 bases). CDR1 and CDR2 (germline): DFQATT, SNEGSKA (reference sequence). The CDR3 extends over 14 amino acids. Trimming cost V 1 base and J 0 bases, with 10 bases left between them. CDR3 amino acids: CSARGGPSSYEQYF. CDR3 DNA sequence: TGCAGTGCTAGAGGCGGGCCGAGCTCCTACGAGCAGTACTTC.

The J gene is TRBJ2-7, the V gene TRBV7-3; the match to TRBD1 covers 9 bases. Trimming took 4 bases from V and 5 from J; bases not matched to a gene: 6. The CDR3 spans 14 residues. The germline CDR1 and CDR2 sequences are SGHTA and FQGTGA. This CDR3 is CASSSGTGNHEQYF. CDR3 nucleotides: TGTGCCAGCAGCTCCGGGACAGGGAACCACGAGCAGTACTTC. The whole variable domain, remainder taken from reference TRBV7-3 and TRBJ2-7, is GAGVSQTPSNKVTEKGKYVELRCDPISGHTALYWYRQSLGQGPEFLIYFQGTGAADDSGLPNDRFFAVRPEGSVSTLKIQRTERGDSAVYLCASSSGTGNHEQYFGPGTRLTVT.